The entry that follows covers one T cell receptor (beta chain) sequence. This clone's antigen is unknown. Per-base quality was not reported, and no clone a single base away is much larger than it. The time point label here, explained by the study, means: newly diagnosed GD, antithyroid drugs for less than 3 months. For both TCR sequencing and RNA sequencing, RNA was extracted from PBMCs in TRIzol. Graves' disease was diagnosed according to American Thyroid Association guidelines. Patients were recruited from an endocrinology department in Xi'an, China. Each patient gave 9 to 10 milliliters of peripheral blood, collected in an EDTA anticoagulant tube. Ficoll Paque Plus density gradient separation was used to isolate PBMCs, and no further T cell sorting was performed. RNA quality was checked with an Agilent 2100 Bioanalyzer and agarose gel, and concentration with a NanoDrop 2000. The protocol used for the library was multiplex PCR. The data were produced on an Illumina HiSeq 4000. TCR beta libraries were built with iRepertoire HTBI primers and Arm-PCR amplification of CDR3 regions. Before sequencing, the PCR products went through gel purification. The study's own analysis went as follows. Gene usage analysis of CDR3 amino acid clonotypes relied on the roughly 60 TRBV and 15 or so TRBJ segments identified across samples. Filtered high-quality paired reads were merged into contigs using COPE and FqMerger. BLAST was used to align contigs to the IMGT TRBV, TRBD and TRBJ reference genes, and CDR3 was defined following IMGT. Any clonotype with a frequency above 0.1% was counted as a highly expanded clone. Shannon entropy served as the measure of repertoire diversity, while the Gini coefficient captured V-J evenness. Clonotypes shared by more than one individual were considered public. TCRdb ran its own pipeline on the public reads, namely fastp trimming at Q25 and MiXCR clone calling, and kept in-frame beta chains. Each entry merges the rows of one CDR3 protein and shows their most common DNA and genes. The V and J calls were determined by TCRdb, not by the authors. For this sample the table gives more than 350,000 distinct CDR3 sequences, of which more than 12% were detected only once. The ten largest clonotypes hold roughly 17% of the sample.

Reading from cysteine to phenylalanine, the CDR3 counts 14 amino acids. Only the CDR3 DNA stays, 42 bases, in frame from base 1. In the germline V gene, CDR1 corresponds to KGHSH and CDR2 to LQKENI. V is cut back by 6 bases and J by 7 bases, with 8 bases in the junction unmatched. The sample originates from a study of regulatory T cells in long-lasting Graves disease (dated by TCRdb to the early 2020s). About the investigation overall: Newly diagnosed Graves' disease patients had taken antithyroid drugs for less than 3 months. Persistent Graves' disease patients were compared with newly diagnosed Graves' disease patients by peripheral blood TCR sequencing and RNA sequencing. The study took place in China and was registered as a clinical trial. A total of about 35 samples underwent TCR sequencing: some 13 from persistent and some 20 from newly diagnosed Graves' disease patients.

The research as a whole found: More public clonotypes were shared among persistent patients (approximately 3,000) than among newly diagnosed patients (roughly 1,000). Compared with newly diagnosed patients, patients with persistent Graves' disease had lower TCR Shannon entropy and fewer highly expanded clones, which suggests clonal expansion. Persistent disease showed preferential use of TRBV28, TRBJ1-2 and TRBJ2-5, whereas newly diagnosed disease favored TRBV20-1 and TRBJ2-1. As a limitation, the authors acknowledged that the small sample size may reduce accuracy. The study examined only peripheral blood because the primary lesion, thyroid tissue, could not be accessed. Sequencing and analysis were restricted to the TCR beta chain.

These data were also reused for a study on T cells in Graves' hyperthyroidism and ophthalmopathy. The other study reports the following: A patient counted as having stable Graves' hyperthyroidism if no progression to ophthalmopathy occurred over 18 months of follow-up. Hyperthyroidism patients were newly diagnosed, had a disease duration of under 2 months, and were aged 18 to 65 years. Patients with uncontrolled infections, other autoimmune diseases, pregnancy or lactation were excluded. Diagnoses were based on clinical symptoms, serum thyroxine and TRAb, thyroid ultrasound and orbital computed tomography. A first-round RT-PCR of the TCR CDR3 used the HTBI primer set with the Qiagen OneStep RT-PCR kit. Most expanded thyroid clonotypes (frequency above 0.001) were also detected in blood, suggesting blood repertoires may reflect thyroid immune responses. A 13 V-J signature model separated ophthalmopathy from stable hyperthyroidism, with approximately 87% sensitivity and 81.08% specificity in cross-validation and 80%/75% in testing. In validation, the model predicted progression to ophthalmopathy a median of about 6.5 months before onset, with over 60% sensitivity and nearly 75% specificity. TCR V-J signatures able to tell the groups apart were searched for in a discovery cohort of 90 to 100 patients, of whom more than 40 had Graves' ophthalmopathy and roughly 57 had stable Graves' hyperthyroidism. Whether ophthalmopathy could be predicted prospectively was tested in an independent validation cohort made up of approximately 19 hyperthyroidism patients plus 17 patients who later progressed to ophthalmopathy. The roughly 99 discovery patients were divided at random into training and test sets in a 7:3 ratio. In addition, the study compared T-cell repertoires in thyroid tissue and in blood from six Graves' hyperthyroidism patients. After sampling, hyperthyroidism patients received methimazole starting at 30 mg daily, and ophthalmopathy patients received high-dose intravenous methylprednisolone. Libraries were constructed in a second round of multiplex PCR, after which size selection and purification were performed. Paired-end sequencing of the libraries was performed with 100 bp reads on an Illumina HiSeq2000. SOAPnuke was used to process the raw data, removing reads that contained adapters or uncalled bases, had a mean Phred below 15, or lacked an exact match to the constant primer or identifier. High-quality paired reads were merged with COPE v1.2.5, and unique nucleotide sequences were defined as clonotypes. MiTCR v1.1 was used to align clonotypes to the IMGT TRBV, TRBD and TRBJ reference segments. The analysis was restricted to V-J combinations with a frequency above 0.0001, which together covered 98% to 99.2% of the repertoires. The TCS score was defined as F50 (clonal expansion) divided by E x V (chaos), with BLOSUM62-based TCRdist calculated between CDR3 peptides within each V-J. Welch's t-statistics and random forest reduced fewer than 550 V-J features to 13, which were used in a naive Bayes classifier (R e1071). Sample size was not statistically predetermined, and blinding of investigators to group allocation was not performed. The paper reports TCR Vbeta CDR3 sequencing of approximately 130 peripheral blood samples: 43 ophthalmopathy, approximately 74 hyperthyroidism and approximately 17 progressor patients.

The V and J segments used are TRBV18 and TRBJ1-2, and 10 bases in between align with TRBD1. This sample comprised peripheral blood mononuclear cells (PBMCs), obtained at new diagnosis, from a patient treated with antithyroid drugs. The sequence came from a woman in her thirties with Graves disease. Donor details come from another sample of the same person, matched by shared clones. The sequenced DNA is TGTGCCAGCTCCAAGACAGGGGGCATTTTTGGCTACACCTTC. Translated, it reads CASSKTGGIFGYTF.